What follows are 11 T cell receptor beta chains derived from one specimen sequenced in a study of blood T cells in healthy people across ages. The use of a sample-barcoded 5' primer and a J-beta primer mix characterized a second PCR of roughly 7 to 11 cycles. TCRdb re-called the 5' RACE reads through MiXCR, storing one row per CDR3 protein. This table has roughly 1.4 million distinct CDR3 sequences, almost 60% appearing once. Sequenced sample: blood. Receptors were obtained from a young man in good health.

This clonotype was seen a handful of times. The chain couples TRBV7-9 to TRBJ2-7; D is ambiguous. The CDR3 is made up of 12 amino acids. Per the germline V gene, CDR1 is SEHNR and CDR2 is FQNEAQ (reference sequence). V was trimmed by 0 bases and J by 7 bases, leaving 7 bases between them. CDR3 in DNA: TGTGCCAGCAGCTTAGCCATGGGGGAGCAGTACTTC. This translates into CASSLAMGEQYF.

The chain combines TRBV20-1 with TRBJ2-5; 8 bases agree with TRBD2. CDR1 DFQATT and CDR2 SNEGSKA come from the germline V gene (reference sequence). Trimming at V came to 5 bases and at J to 1 base, leaving 3 bases not matched to a gene. The CDR3 runs to 13 residues. The CDR3 is CSACTSGQETQYF. The CDR3 nucleotides read TGCAGTGCTTGTACTAGCGGCCAAGAGACCCAGTACTTC.

This clonotype was found a few times. V gene TRBV6-1 combines with J gene TRBJ2-7; weak D call: TRBD1 (6 bases). Trimming left V 6 bases short and J 4 bases short, with 13 bases between. There are 13 residues in the CDR3. Germline V gene lookup returns CDR1 MNHNS and CDR2 SASEGT. In DNA, the CDR3 is TGTGCCAGCAGAGTCGGGACACCTTACGAGCAGTACTTC. This sequence encodes CASRVGTPYEQYF.

V gene TRBV7-2 combines with J gene TRBJ2-4; TRBD2 agrees at 8 bases. The J call could be wrong; TRBJ2-7 is a better fit for the DNA end. This CDR3 has 16 residues. Germline V gene lookup returns CDR1 SGHTA and CDR2 FQGNSA. CDR3 loop: CASSLTPGTRTYEQYF. The CDR3 DNA follows: TGTGCCAGCAGCCTAACCCCCGGGACTAGGACGTACGAGCAGTACTTC.

The chain links TRBV4-3 to TRBJ2-7; D possibly corresponds to TRBD1 (6 bases). In germline, CDR1 is LGHNA, CDR2 YSLEER. Trimming left V 1 base short and J 6 bases short, with 13 bases between. This CDR3 is built from 14 residues. CDR3 amino acids: CASSQAHRVGEQYF. CDR3 nucleotides: TGCGCCAGCAGCCAAGCACACAGGGTCGGCGAGCAGTACTTC.

This clonotype has ten or more counts. This rearrangement joins TRBV4-3 to TRBJ2-3; D is possibly TRBD2 (6 bases). CDR1 is LGHNA, CDR2 YSLEER, per germline. This CDR3 region has 13 residues. The V and J ends lost 4 bases and 6 bases respectively, with 11 bases between them. Here the CDR3 DNA reads TGCGCCAGCAGCCTTATTGGGGGGGATACGCAGTATTTT. It specifies CASSLIGGDTQYF.

J is TRBJ2-1 and V is TRBV10-3; D is perhaps TRBD2 (5 bases). The end of the DNA is better explained by TRBJ2-7, so the J call may be wrong. Germline CDR1 and CDR2: ENHRY and SYGVKD. This CDR3 contains 13 residues. The CDR3 loop reads CAISGTGSYEQYF. CDR3 coding DNA: TGTGCCATCAGTGGGACTGGTTCCTACGAGCAGTACTTC.

This clonotype was observed a handful of times. The chain recombines TRBV27 with TRBJ2-7; D is uncertain. CDR1 and CDR2 (germline): MNHEY, SMNVEV (reference sequence). With 0 bases removed from V and 4 bases from J, the gap between germline ends came to 7 bases. This CDR3 is 13 amino acids long. The CDR3 loop is CASSLSDRYEQYF. For the CDR3, the DNA is TGTGCCAGCAGTTTATCAGACCGGTACGAGCAGTACTTC.

V and J are TRBV7-9 and TRBJ2-1, with a tentative D call TRBD2 (6 bases). The V gene's germline CDR1 is SEHNR and CDR2 FQNEAQ (reference sequence). V was pared by 2 bases and J by 6 bases, with 20 bases between. The CDR3 runs to 17 residues. In DNA form, the CDR3 reads TGTGCCAGCAGCTTAAATCGGACGGGACTGCCCTCCAATGAGCAGTTCTTC. Translated: CASSLNRTGLPSNEQFF.

Note on this clonotype: A much larger clone differs from this one at a single base, so this may be a read error. The gene calls are TRBV12-3 or TRBV12-4 and TRBJ2-3; D not certain. V gave up 4 bases and J gave up 4 bases, with 12 bases separating them. There are 14 residues in the CDR3. The CDR3 spells CASSYRLSADTQYF. As DNA, the CDR3 is TGTGCCAGCAGTTACCGATTGAGCGCAGATACGCAGTATTTT.

This clonotype occurred a few times. The genes are TRBV20-1 and TRBJ2-1; 9 bases fit TRBD1. This CDR3 has 16 amino acids. Germline V CDR1 and CDR2: DFQATT, SNEGSKA (reference sequence). V was pared by 0 bases and J by 8 bases, with 11 bases of the junction left unmatched. The CDR3 sequence is CSARDRRGTGYDEQFF. CDR3 in DNA: TGCAGTGCTAGAGATCGGAGGGGGACAGGGTACGATGAGCAGTTCTTC.